Shown below are 29 T cell receptor beta chains from a single sample sequenced in a study of T cell responses to AZD1222 COVID-19 vaccine. Sequencing was performed with immunoSEQ multiplex PCR; in TCRdb, only in-frame clones are kept and a portion is missing. This table has about 110,000 clones, 85% to 95% appearing once. Sequencing used peripheral blood, obtained on day 0 of AZD1222 vaccination. These receptors all come from an adult in good health.

The gene calls are TRBV12-3 or TRBV12-4 and TRBJ1-6; no firm D call. The CDR3 consists of 12 residues. The germline V and J ends were trimmed by 3 bases and 7 bases, with 4 bases remaining between them. CDR3 DNA: TGTGCCAGCAGTTTTCGGAATTCACCCCTCCACTTT. Amino acid sequence: CASSFRNSPLHF.

In its sample, this clone was seen once. The chain links TRBV6-5 to TRBJ1-1; no clear D gene. V was trimmed by 7 bases and J by 4 bases, leaving 16 bases between them. There are 14 residues in the CDR3. Germline V lookup: CDR1 MNHEY, CDR2 SVGAGI. In DNA, the CDR3 is TGTGCCAGCATACCAGCCCGAGTTTTCACTGAAGCTTTCTTT. It translates to CASIPARVFTEAFF.

V gene TRBV2 combines with J gene TRBJ1-2; 9 bases match TRBD1. CDR1 SNHLY and CDR2 FYNNEI come from the germline V gene. V gave up 6 bases and J gave up 7 bases; unmatched junction bases: 0. The CDR3 is 11 residues long. The CDR3 DNA reads TGTGCCAGCAGGGGACAGGGTGGCTACACCTTC. It specifies CASRGQGGYTF.

V usage is TRBV9 and J usage is TRBJ2-7; no clear D. The CDR3 covers 14 residues. Germline V gene data show CDR1 as SGDLS and CDR2 as YYNGEE. V lost 3 bases and J 2 bases, leaving 12 bases between the germline ends. CDR3: CASSGTAYTYEQYF. The CDR3 coding sequence is TGTGCCAGCAGCGGGACGGCATACACCTACGAGCAGTACTTC.

The V gene is TRBV3-1 (or the pseudogene TRBV3-2), the J gene TRBJ2-1; possible D gene TRBD2, 6 bases. The CDR3 covers 16 residues. Germline loops: CDR1 LGHDT, CDR2 YNNKEL (reference sequence). V was clipped by 4 bases and J by 3 bases, with 16 bases between them. CDR3 nucleotides: TGTGCCAGCAGCCCTTTCCTTGGCGGGGACTACAATGAGCAGTTCTTC. This gives the protein CASSPFLGGDYNEQFF.

The chain has TRBV20-1 and TRBJ2-5; the D call may be TRBD1 or TRBD2 (5 bases each). The length of the CDR3 is 12 residues. CDR1 and CDR2 from the germline V gene are DFQATT and SNEGSKA (reference sequence). V was trimmed by 3 bases and J by 7 bases, leaving 12 bases between them. The CDR3 loop reads CSASGGGRTQYF. In nucleotides, the CDR3 is TGCAGTGCTAGTGGTGGGGGAAGGACCCAGTACTTC.

The CDR3 region has the DNA TGTGCCAGCAGTGGCCAGGGGGCTAATAATTCACCCCTCCACTTT. Translating it yields CASSGQGANNSPLHF. The rearrangement uses TRBV2 and TRBJ1-6; 8 bases are shared with TRBD1. The junction had 4 bases not matched to a gene; V was cut back by 4 bases and J by 5 bases. The germline CDR1 and CDR2 sequences are SNHLY and FYNNEI. This CDR3 is built from 15 residues.

V gene TRBV10-3 combines with J gene TRBJ1-2; no clear D gene. Per the germline V gene, CDR1 is ENHRY and CDR2 is SYGVKD. The CDR3 sequence is 14 residues long. Trimming took off 5 bases at V and 1 base at J, with 11 bases between the two ends. The CDR3 nucleotides read TGTGCCATCAGTAGCAGAGAGATTAACTATGGCTACACCTTC. Its translation is CAISSREINYGYTF.

The rearrangement uses TRBV15 and TRBJ1-2; D gene unclear. This CDR3 spans 15 amino acids. Per the germline V gene, CDR1 is LNHNV and CDR2 is YYDKDF (reference sequence). V was clipped by 3 bases and J by 4 bases, with 15 bases between them. The CDR3 DNA reads TGTGCCACCAGCAGTCAATCCCGGCGGTCCTATGGCTACACCTTC. This sequence encodes CATSSQSRRSYGYTF.

V and J are TRBV6-1 and TRBJ2-5; D may match TRBD1 or TRBD2 (7 bases each). Deletions cut 3 bases from V and 5 bases from J, with 13 bases between. This CDR3 spans 14 amino acids. Germline V gives CDR1 MNHNS, CDR2 SASEGT. The CDR3 loop is CASSEYRGGETQYF. CDR3 sequence (DNA): TGTGCCAGCAGTGAGTACAGGGGAGGGGAGACCCAGTACTTC.

The CDR3 DNA reads as TGTGCCAGCAGGGCAGACAGCGATTCTAATGAAAAACTGTTTTTT. Translation gives CASRADSDSNEKLFF. The chain is built from TRBV2 and TRBJ1-4, with a tentative D call TRBD1 (5 bases). The CDR3 has 15 amino acids. CDR1 is SNHLY and CDR2 is FYNNEI in the germline V gene. Trimming took 6 bases from V and 3 from J, leaving 14 bases between them.

This clone occurred once. This chain connects TRBV5-1 to TRBJ1-1; perhaps TRBD1 as D (5 bases). Germline V CDR1 and CDR2: SGHRS, YFSETQ. This CDR3 comprises 15 residues. V was trimmed by 2 bases and J by 5 bases, leaving 16 bases between them. The CDR3 sequence is CASSFSGNEGTEAFF. CDR3 nucleotides: TGCGCCAGCAGCTTTTCGGGCAACGAGGGGACTGAAGCTTTCTTT.

The V and J genes are TRBV28 and TRBJ2-3, with 14 nucleotides matching TRBD2. The CDR3 runs 15 residues. CDR1 is MDHEN and CDR2 is SYDVKM in the germline V gene. V dropped 5 bases and J dropped 7; count of bases not matched to a gene: 5. The CDR3 reads CASSPGTSGGNTQYF. CDR3 sequence (DNA): TGTGCCAGCAGTCCCGGGACTAGCGGGGGTAATACGCAGTATTTT.

The V call is TRBV3-1 (or the pseudogene TRBV3-2), the J call TRBJ2-3; no clear D. In germline, CDR1 is LGHDT, CDR2 YNNKEL (reference sequence). The CDR3 has 14 residues. V was cut by 3 bases and J by 2 bases, with 9 bases left in between. The CDR3 is CASSQRLTTDTQYF. CDR3 nucleotide sequence: TGTGCCAGCAGCCAGCGACTTACCACAGATACGCAGTATTTT.

This CDR3 reads CASSSLARGGYTF. The CDR3 DNA is TGTGCCAGCAGTTCCCTCGCCAGGGGTGGCTACACCTTC. The chain joins TRBV28 to TRBJ1-2, with D possibly TRBD1 on 6 matching bases. Trimming left V 4 bases short and J 7 bases short, with 13 bases between. The CDR3 sequence is 13 residues long. CDR1 MDHEN and CDR2 SYDVKM come from the germline V gene.

The V call is TRBV3-1 (or the pseudogene TRBV3-2), the J call TRBJ1-3, with D unclear. V was shortened by 0 bases and J by 6 bases, with 3 bases between the two germline ends. CDR1 is LGHDT and CDR2 is YNNKEL in the germline V gene (reference sequence). The length of the CDR3 is 12 residues. The CDR3 coding sequence is TGTGCCAGCAGCCAAGAAAAAAACACCATATATTTT. It yields the protein CASSQEKNTIYF.

The J gene is TRBJ2-7, the V gene TRBV28; a possible D gene is TRBD2 (5 bases). The CDR3 totals 12 residues. V gave up 8 bases and J gave up 1 base, with 9 bases separating them. Germline CDR1 MDHEN, CDR2 SYDVKM. CDR3 loop: CASAGESYEQYF. The DNA of the CDR3 is TGTGCCAGCGCCGGGGAGTCCTACGAGCAGTACTTC.

V gene TRBV28 combines with J gene TRBJ1-4; 10 bases map to TRBD1. V lost 6 bases and J lost 6; bases outside the gene matches: 10. Germline lookup yields CDR1 MDHEN and CDR2 SYDVKM. The CDR3 is 16 amino acids. The CDR3 sequence: CASSPDRGLTDEKLFF. The CDR3, as DNA: TGTGCCAGCAGCCCAGACAGGGGGCTGACGGATGAAAAACTGTTTTTT.

The genes are TRBV2 and TRBJ1-5; perhaps TRBD1 as D (5 bases). V lost 8 bases to trimming and J lost 6 bases, with 14 bases between them. The CDR3 sequence is 13 residues long. Germline-derived CDR1 and CDR2 are SNHLY and FYNNEI. The DNA for the CDR3 is TGTGCCAGCGGGAGGGAAGGGGCTCAGCCCCAGCATTTT. It translates to CASGREGAQPQHF.

The gene calls are TRBV5-6 and TRBJ2-5; TRBD2 is a possible D gene (6 bases). V was pared by 4 bases and J by 4 bases, with 8 bases between. The CDR3 contains 12 residues. Germline V CDR1 and CDR2: SGHDT, YYEEEE. Written as DNA, the CDR3 is TGTGCCAGCAGCGCCGGGGGAGAGACCCAGTACTTC. Its protein is CASSAGGETQYF.

The gene calls are TRBV5-4 and TRBJ2-4; D is perhaps TRBD1 (6 bases). The CDR3 spans 18 residues. Per germline, CDR1 SGHNT and CDR2 YYREEE (reference sequence). V was shortened by 4 bases and J by 1 base, with 21 bases between the two germline ends. For the CDR3, the DNA is TGTGCCAGCAGCGCCGGGACATTAGGTTCAGGGGCCAAAAACATTCAGTACTTC. As protein: CASSAGTLGSGAKNIQYF.

The gene calls are TRBV4-1 and TRBJ1-3, with D perhaps TRBD1 (5 bases). The CDR3 has 15 residues. Germline V gives CDR1 MGHRA, CDR2 YSYEKL. The V end was cut by 8 bases, the J end by 0 bases, with 14 bases between. The CDR3: CASEDSAGSGNTIYF. In nucleotides, the CDR3 is TGCGCCAGCGAAGACAGTGCGGGCTCTGGAAACACCATATATTTT.

The rearrangement joins TRBV2 to TRBJ2-1; tentatively, D is TRBD1 (5 bases). V shed 6 bases and J shed 8 bases, with 14 bases lying between them. CDR3 length: 13 residues. Germline assignment: CDR1 SNHLY and CDR2 FYNNEI. The CDR3 loop reads CASRRGLRDEQFF. In DNA, the CDR3 is TGTGCCAGCAGAAGGGGATTACGCGATGAGCAGTTCTTC.

The chain uses TRBV28 and TRBJ2-2; no firm D call. Trimming removed 3 bases at V and 1 base at J, with 6 bases between. Germline-derived CDR1 and CDR2 are MDHEN and SYDVKM. This CDR3 is 14 amino acids long. CDR3 nucleotides: TGTGCCAGCAGTTTGCCCCTGAACACCGGGGAGCTGTTTTTT. This encodes CASSLPLNTGELFF.

V is TRBV24-1 and J is TRBJ1-4, with D possibly matching TRBD1 (5 bases). V was clipped by 3 bases and J by 5 bases, with 15 bases between them. The CDR3 totals 16 residues. The germline gives CDR1 KGHDR, CDR2 SFDVKD. The CDR3 DNA reads TGTGCCACCAGTGATGGGTCGGCAGGGAAAAATGAAAAACTGTTTTTT. Protein sequence: CATSDGSAGKNEKLFF.

The rearrangement uses TRBV27 and TRBJ1-2; tentative D call: TRBD1 (5 bases). Germline CDR1 MNHEY, CDR2 SMNVEV (reference sequence). The CDR3 extends over 15 amino acids. V lost 2 bases and J lost 3, with 13 bases in between. In DNA form, the CDR3 reads TGTGCCAGCAGTTTACAGGGACTAATTCACTATGGCTACACCTTC. Amino acid sequence: CASSLQGLIHYGYTF.

The chain links TRBV10-1 to TRBJ2-2; D is unclear. The V end lost 7 bases, the J end lost 0 bases, and 12 bases lay between the germline ends. Germline V gene sequence: CDR1 WNHNN, CDR2 SYGVQD (reference sequence). This CDR3 spans 15 amino acids. Here the CDR3 DNA reads TGCGCCAGCAACCTTCGGGTCACGAACACCGGGGAGCTGTTTTTT. This sequence encodes CASNLRVTNTGELFF.

The V gene is TRBV5-1, the J gene TRBJ1-1; 7 bases are shared with TRBD1. V lost 4 bases and J lost 2; bases outside the gene matches: 8. CDR3 length: 15 residues. Germline V CDR1 and CDR2: SGHRS, YFSETQ. CDR3 sequence: CASSRPGTENTEAFF. The CDR3 DNA follows: TGCGCCAGCAGCAGACCTGGGACAGAAAACACTGAAGCTTTCTTT.

The chain couples TRBV5-6 to TRBJ1-3, with a tentative D call TRBD1 (5 bases). CDR1 and CDR2 (germline): SGHDT, YYEEEE. V lost 0 bases and J lost 5, with 12 bases in between. This CDR3 contains 15 residues. The CDR3: CASSLGGGRRNTIYF. The CDR3 nucleotides are TGTGCCAGCAGCTTGGGTGGGGGTCGCAGAAACACCATATATTTT.